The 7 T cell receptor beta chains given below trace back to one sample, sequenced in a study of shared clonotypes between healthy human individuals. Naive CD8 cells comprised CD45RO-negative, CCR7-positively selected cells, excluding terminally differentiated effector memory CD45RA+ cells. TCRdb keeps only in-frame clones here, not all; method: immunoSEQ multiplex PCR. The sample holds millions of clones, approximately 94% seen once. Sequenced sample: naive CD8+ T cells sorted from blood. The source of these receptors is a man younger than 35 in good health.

The CDR3 bases are TGCGCCAGCAGCCCTTGGACAGGGTCCTACGAGCAGTACTTC. It specifies CASSPWTGSYEQYF. V is TRBV4-1 and J is TRBJ2-7, with 8 bases aligning to TRBD1. Germline assignment: CDR1 MGHRA and CDR2 YSYEKL. The CDR3 has 14 residues. Germline trimming cut 4 bases from V and 1 base from J; bases unmatched to any gene: 3.

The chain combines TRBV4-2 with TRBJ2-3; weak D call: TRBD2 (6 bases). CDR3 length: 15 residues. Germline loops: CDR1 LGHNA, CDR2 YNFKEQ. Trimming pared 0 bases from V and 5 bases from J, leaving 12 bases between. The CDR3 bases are TGTGCCAGCAGCCAAGAGGCGGGATCCATAGATACGCAGTATTTT. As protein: CASSQEAGSIDTQYF.

The CDR3 here is CAISDLDAFTGELFF. The CDR3 DNA sequence: TGTGCCATCAGTGACCTAGATGCCTTCACCGGGGAGCTGTTTTTT. The rearrangement uses TRBV10-3 and TRBJ2-2; D ambiguous. Germline V lookup: CDR1 ENHRY, CDR2 SYGVKD. The CDR3 spans 15 residues. V lost 3 bases and J lost 4, with 12 bases in between.

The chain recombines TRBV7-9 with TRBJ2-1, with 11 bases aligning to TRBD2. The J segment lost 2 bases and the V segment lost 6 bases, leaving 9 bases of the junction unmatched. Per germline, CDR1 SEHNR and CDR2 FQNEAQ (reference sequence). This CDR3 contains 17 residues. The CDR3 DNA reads TGTGCCAGCAGACACCTTAGCGGGGGGGCCGCCTACAATGAGCAGTTCTTC. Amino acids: CASRHLSGGAAYNEQFF.

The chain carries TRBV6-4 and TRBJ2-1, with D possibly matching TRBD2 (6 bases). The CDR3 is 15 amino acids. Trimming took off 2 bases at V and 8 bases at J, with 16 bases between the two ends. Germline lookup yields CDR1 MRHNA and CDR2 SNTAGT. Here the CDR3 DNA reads TGTGCCAGCAGTGACGGGACCGTCGGGAGAGATGAGCAGTTCTTC. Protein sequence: CASSDGTVGRDEQFF.

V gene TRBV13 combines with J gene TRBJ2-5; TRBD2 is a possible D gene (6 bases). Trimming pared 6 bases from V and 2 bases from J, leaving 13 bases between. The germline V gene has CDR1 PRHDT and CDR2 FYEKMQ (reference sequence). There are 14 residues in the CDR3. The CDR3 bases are TGTGCCAGCAGTTCCCACGGGGGACAAGAGACCCAGTACTTC. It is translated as CASSSHGGQETQYF.

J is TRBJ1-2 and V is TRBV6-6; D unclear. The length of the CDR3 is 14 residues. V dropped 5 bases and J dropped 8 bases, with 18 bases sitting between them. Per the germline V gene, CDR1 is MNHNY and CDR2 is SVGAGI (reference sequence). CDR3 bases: TGTGCCAGCAGTACCTCGGGCCCCTTTGTGGGCTACACCTTC. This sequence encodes CASSTSGPFVGYTF.